This T cell receptor beta chain stems from a study of cytomegalovirus exposure and HLA in healthy donors. Study-level points and caveats: In most subjects, TCR beta sequences reportedly gave accurate predictions of HLA-A and HLA-B alleles.

Of note for this clone: The antigen remains undetermined.

Though nominally healthy at sampling, donors likely had unrecorded immune exposures. The PCR used 60 Vbeta and 13 Jbeta primers. The method was immunoSEQ multiplex PCR; TCRdb's version includes in-frame clones alone and lacks a portion of them. The table records hundreds of thousands of clones, 80% to 90% of them present only once. V lost 5 bases and J 1 base, leaving 18 bases between the germline ends. Germline-derived CDR1 and CDR2 are LNHDA and SQIVND (reference sequence). This CDR3 is built from 17 residues. The source of this sequence is a young woman in good health and CMV-seronegative. The sample was PBMCs. This chain joins TRBV19 and TRBJ1-5; D remains ambiguous. The CDR3 sequence: CASSGSTSSTSNQPQHF. Written as DNA, the CDR3 is TGTGCCAGTAGTGGATCGACATCCTCTACAAGCAATCAGCCCCAGCATTTT.